This entry describes one T cell receptor (beta chain). The data originate from a study of T cell responses to AZD1222 COVID-19 vaccine. The CDR3 sequence is 17 residues long. J gave up 2 bases and V 3 bases, and 11 bases lay outside the gene matches. Germline V gene lookup returns CDR1 KGHSH and CDR2 LQKENI. Clones were sequenced by immunoSEQ multiplex PCR, and TCRdb holds only the in-frame ones, with some missing. The sample consists of 82,000 or so clones, 90% of them appearing once. The material was peripheral blood, obtained on day 0 of AZD1222 vaccination. The V and J genes are TRBV18 and TRBJ1-2; the match to TRBD1 covers 8 bases. This sequence was found in an adult in good health. CDR3 DNA: TGTGCCAGCTCACCCCTCCTGGACAGGGCGGACAACTATGGCTACACCTTC. Its protein product is CASSPLLDRADNYGYTF.